These T cell receptor beta chains were read from a single sample in a study of cytomegalovirus exposure and HLA in healthy donors. Profiling relied on immunoSEQ multiplex PCR, and the TCRdb table lists in-frame clones only, not all of them. The repertoire holds about 120,000 clones, about 75% seen once, with less than 3.5% in the top ten. Input material: PBMCs. Source of these receptors: a woman between 40 and 55 years old in good health and CMV-seropositive. Both conserved end residues are trimmed from each CDR3. Where a row states a size, it is once, few, many or the class of an expanded clone; other rows omit it.

v_call: TRBV9; j_call: TRBJ1-2; clone_size: once; cdr3_aa: ASSPSPGTGANGYT
v_call: TRBV7-3; j_call: TRBJ1-3; clone_size: .; cdr3_aa: ASSLAGPQGAAGNTIY
v_call: TRBV4-3; j_call: TRBJ1-4; clone_size: few; cdr3_aa: ASSQGGGGSEKLF
v_call: TRBV5-1; j_call: TRBJ1-4; clone_size: few; cdr3_aa: ASSLGGLATNEKLF
v_call: TRBV25-1; j_call: TRBJ2-5; clone_size: .; cdr3_aa: ASSPQGKKETQY
v_call: TRBV9; j_call: TRBJ2-1; clone_size: .; cdr3_aa: ASSVAGTSRDEQF
v_call: TRBV19; j_call: TRBJ2-7; clone_size: .; cdr3_aa: ASSIGTGGQSYEQY
v_call: TRBV2; j_call: TRBJ1-5; clone_size: .; cdr3_aa: ASSGTGLVQPQH
v_call: TRBV6-5; j_call: TRBJ1-3; clone_size: .; cdr3_aa: ASRGGGGNTIY
v_call: TRBV5-6; j_call: TRBJ2-3; clone_size: .; cdr3_aa: ASSMTGGADTQY
v_call: TRBV27; j_call: TRBJ1-2; clone_size: .; cdr3_aa: ASSMTGTHGYT
v_call: TRBV4-3; j_call: TRBJ2-7; clone_size: .; cdr3_aa: ASSQDVQSYEQY
v_call: TRBV19; j_call: TRBJ1-6; clone_size: .; cdr3_aa: ASGGRASSPLH
v_call: TRBV14; j_call: TRBJ2-2; clone_size: .; cdr3_aa: ASSVAGGGTGELF
v_call: TRBV18; j_call: TRBJ1-1; clone_size: .; cdr3_aa: ASSPLLGGANAEAF
v_call: TRBV30; j_call: TRBJ2-3; clone_size: .; cdr3_aa: AWSVQGLAGGPQGTDTQY
v_call: TRBV28; j_call: TRBJ1-2; clone_size: few; cdr3_aa: ASSPGDRGYT
v_call: TRBV28; j_call: TRBJ2-3; clone_size: .; cdr3_aa: ASRSTLDTQY
v_call: TRBV7-9; j_call: TRBJ1-2; clone_size: .; cdr3_aa: ASTGDRVYGYT
v_call: TRBV19; j_call: TRBJ2-3; clone_size: .; cdr3_aa: ASSTSTGSSTDTQY
v_call: TRBV6-5; j_call: TRBJ1-2; clone_size: .; cdr3_aa: ASSRSDREYGYT
v_call: TRBV30; j_call: TRBJ2-2; clone_size: few; cdr3_aa: AWRVGSSTGELF
v_call: TRBV9; j_call: TRBJ2-5; clone_size: few; cdr3_aa: ASSPSGAQETQY
v_call: TRBV6-1; j_call: TRBJ1-2; clone_size: .; cdr3_aa: ASIKTGTDYGYT
v_call: TRBV6-5; j_call: TRBJ1-4; clone_size: .; cdr3_aa: ASSEDRSREKLF
v_call: TRBV11-2; j_call: TRBJ1-2; clone_size: .; cdr3_aa: ASSLVVGSGYGYT
v_call: TRBV9; j_call: TRBJ2-7; clone_size: .; cdr3_aa: ASSAGLAGSYEQY
v_call: TRBV7-2; j_call: TRBJ1-1; clone_size: .; cdr3_aa: ASSFGMRGGTEAF
v_call: TRBV5-1; j_call: TRBJ1-1; clone_size: .; cdr3_aa: ASSLYRMNTEAF
v_call: TRBV5-1; j_call: TRBJ2-7; clone_size: .; cdr3_aa: ASSLGGTGDYEQY
v_call: TRBV4-3; j_call: TRBJ2-7; clone_size: .; cdr3_aa: ASSQEVGGDYEQY
v_call: TRBV7-9; j_call: TRBJ2-7; clone_size: .; cdr3_aa: ASSISYEQY
v_call: TRBV25-1; j_call: TRBJ2-3; clone_size: .; cdr3_aa: ASSDLAGGPRDTQY
v_call: TRBV19; j_call: TRBJ2-1; clone_size: .; cdr3_aa: ASQGSSYNEQF
v_call: TRBV28; j_call: TRBJ2-6; clone_size: .; cdr3_aa: ASSLTAGSGANVLT
v_call: TRBV28; j_call: TRBJ2-7; clone_size: .; cdr3_aa: ASSLYLAPGLPYEQY
v_call: TRBV28; j_call: TRBJ2-1; clone_size: few; cdr3_aa: ASSFGGYSYNEQF
v_call: TRBV5-1; j_call: TRBJ2-5; clone_size: few; cdr3_aa: ASSLGGTGGETQY
v_call: TRBV12-2; j_call: TRBJ1-2; clone_size: .; cdr3_aa: ASRPNSGGYT